The rows below give T cell receptor beta chains drawn from one sample of a study of T-cell reconstitution after alpha-beta-depleted transplantation in children. Via MiXCR, TCRdb re-called the PCR reads, giving one row per CDR3 protein. The data hold over 85,000 distinct CDR3 sequences, with around 10% observed a single time. The source was PBMCs from the stem cell graft donor, collected from the stem cell graft. Receptors originate from a human donor who donated a stem cell graft to a child with acute lymphoblastic leukemia. CDR3s include the opening cysteine and the closing phenylalanine or tryptophan. Each record gives: D gene, V gene, J gene, clone size, CDR3 protein, CDR3 DNA. A D gene is named only where the DNA matches it firmly. Only part of the rows carry a size: once, few, many, or a class if the clone is expanded.

.	TRBV7-9	TRBJ2-7	many	CASSQGFYEQYF	TGTGCCAGCAGCCAGGGGTTCTACGAGCAGTACTTC
.	TRBV10-2	TRBJ2-5	many	CASSESNPRETQYF	TGCGCCAGCAGTGAGTCAAACCCGAGAGAGACCCAGTACTTC
TRBD1	TRBV11-3	TRBJ2-7	many	CASSLELWGDRGVYEQYF	TGTGCCAGCAGCTTAGAGCTCTGGGGGGACAGGGGTGTGTACGAGCAGTACTTC
.	TRBV4-1	TRBJ2-1	many	CASSPGYNEQFF	TGCGCCAGCAGTCCAGGGTACAATGAGCAGTTCTTC
.	TRBV27	TRBJ1-1	many	CASSLTGLNTEAFF	TGTGCCAGCAGTTTGACAGGCCTGAACACTGAAGCTTTCTTT
TRBD1	TRBV7-2	TRBJ1-2	many	CASSSQGTVNYGYTF	TGTGCCAGCAGCTCACAGGGGACGGTAAACTATGGCTACACCTTC
.	TRBV20-1	TRBJ1-5	many	CSATLRGGNQPQHF	TGCAGTGCTACGCTCCGGGGTGGCAATCAGCCCCAGCATTTT
.	TRBV6-2/TRBV6-3	TRBJ1-5	many	CASSYSGTLYSNQPQHF	TGTGCCAGCAGTTACTCCGGGACACTGTATAGCAATCAGCCCCAGCATTTT
.	TRBV12-3/TRBV12-4	TRBJ2-5	many	CASSFADQETQYF	TGTGCCAGCAGTTTCGCAGACCAAGAGACCCAGTACTTC
.	TRBV12-3/TRBV12-4	TRBJ2-5	many	CASSRPGTLQETQYF	TGTGCCAGCAGTCGACCCGGGACTCTTCAAGAGACCCAGTACTTC
.	TRBV5-1	TRBJ2-6	many	CASMERNTGANVLTF	TGCGCCAGCATGGAAAGGAACACTGGGGCCAACGTCCTGACTTTC
.	TRBV7-2	TRBJ2-7	many	CASSLSTTVSYEQYF	TGTGCCAGCAGCTTATCCACAACAGTGTCCTACGAGCAGTACTTC
.	TRBV6-5	TRBJ2-2	few	CASSYSPSTGELFF	TGTGCCAGCAGTTACTCGCCAAGCACCGGGGAGCTGTTTTTT
.	TRBV20-1	TRBJ2-7	many	CSARTLSYEQYF	TGCAGTGCTAGGACGTTATCCTACGAGCAGTACTTC
.	TRBV25-1	TRBJ1-1	many	CASSELNGGAFF	TGTGCCAGCAGTGAATTGAATGGGGGAGCTTTCTTT
TRBD2	TRBV13	TRBJ2-3	.	CASTDFASGSTDTQYF	TGTGCCAGCACAGATTTTGCTAGCGGGAGTACAGATACGCAGTATTTT
.	TRBV7-2	TRBJ1-2	many	CASSLVSGKNYGYTF	TGTGCCAGCAGCTTAGTTTCAGGGAAGAACTATGGCTACACCTTC
TRBD1	TRBV20-1	TRBJ2-7	many	CSAEPGGRREQYF	TGCAGTGCTGAACCAGGGGGACGACGGGAGCAGTACTTC
TRBD1	TRBV30	TRBJ1-4	.	CAWSTGATNEKLFF	TGTGCCTGGAGTACAGGGGCGACTAATGAAAAACTGTTTTTT
.	TRBV4-3	TRBJ2-1	many	CASSQDMGYEQFF	TGCGCCAGCAGCCAAGATATGGGGTATGAGCAGTTCTTC
TRBD2	TRBV4-3	TRBJ2-7	many	CASSQGDGRGYEQYF	TGCGCCAGCAGCCAAGGGGATGGGAGGGGCTACGAGCAGTACTTC
.	TRBV2	TRBJ2-5	.	CASGLPGTGETQYF	TGTGCCAGCGGGTTACCGGGGACGGGAGAGACCCAGTACTTT
.	TRBV25-1	TRBJ1-2	many	CASSEYTGLKGYTF	TGTGCCAGCAGTGAATATACAGGACTTAAGGGCTACACCTTC
.	TRBV27	TRBJ2-3	many	CASSLIGTTSTDTQYF	TGTGCCAGCAGTTTAATTGGGACAACAAGCACAGATACGCAGTATTTT
.	TRBV5-5	TRBJ1-5	many	CASSTGGVGQPQHF	TGTGCCAGCAGCACCGGTGGGGTAGGACAGCCCCAGCATTTT
.	TRBV20-1	TRBJ1-2	many	CSARDRSAGGYTF	TGCAGTGCTAGAGATCGAAGTGCCGGGGGCTACACCTTC
.	TRBV7-6	TRBJ1-5	many	CASSLLAGAPPNQPQHF	TGTGCCAGCAGCTTACTGGCAGGGGCGCCCCCCAATCAGCCCCAGCATTTT
.	TRBV18	TRBJ1-4	.	CASSDSLENEKLFF	TGTGCCAGCTCAGACAGCCTGGAGAATGAAAAACTGTTTTTT
.	TRBV29-1	TRBJ2-1	many	CSVASEWDNEQFF	TGCAGCGTTGCGTCAGAGTGGGACAATGAGCAGTTCTTC
.	TRBV9	TRBJ2-5	many	CASSVEGGRGTQYF	TGTGCCAGCAGCGTAGAGGGGGGCCGTGGGACCCAGTACTTC
.	TRBV6-5	TRBJ2-7	many	CASSYSRQELGYEQYF	TGTGCCAGCAGTTACTCTCGGCAGGAACTCGGCTACGAGCAGTACTTC
.	TRBV12-3/TRBV12-4	TRBJ1-6	many	CASNSGSGRNSPLHF	TGTGCCAGCAACTCGGGGTCGGGACGCAATTCACCCCTCCACTTT
.	TRBV11-1	TRBJ2-4	many	CASSSPTGAKNIQYF	TGTGCCAGCAGCTCACCCACAGGGGCCAAAAACATTCAGTACTTC
TRBD1	TRBV20-1	TRBJ1-5	many	CSARQGQASNQPQHF	TGCAGTGCTAGACAGGGACAGGCAAGCAATCAGCCCCAGCATTTT
.	TRBV5-7	TRBJ1-5	many	CASSLQGRGNQPQHF	TGTGCCAGCAGCTTGCAGGGGCGCGGCAATCAGCCCCAGCATTTT
.	TRBV5-1	TRBJ2-4	many	CASSFRTSPKSAKNIQYF	TGCGCCAGCAGCTTCCGGACATCCCCTAAATCAGCCAAAAACATTCAGTACTTC
.	TRBV20-1	TRBJ2-3	many	CSALAEETSTDTQYF	TGCAGTGCTTTAGCGGAGGAGACTAGCACAGATACGCAGTATTTT
.	TRBV5-5	TRBJ1-1	many	CASSPSFRGGTNTEAFF	TGTGCCAGCAGCCCCTCTTTTAGAGGAGGGACGAACACTGAAGCTTTCTTT
.	TRBV12-3/TRBV12-4	TRBJ1-5	many	CASSSDRRRGQPQHF	TGTGCCAGCAGTTCTGACAGGAGGCGCGGTCAGCCCCAGCATTTT
.	TRBV29-1	TRBJ2-1	many	CSVEGFRGDNEQFF	TGCAGCGTTGAAGGCTTCCGCGGGGACAATGAGCAGTTCTTC
.	TRBV5-1	TRBJ2-4	many	CASSLGGGAKNIQYF	TGCGCCAGCAGCTTGGGAGGGGGGGCCAAAAACATTCAGTACTTC
.	TRBV7-6	TRBJ1-4	few	CASSSEATNEKLFF	TGTGCCAGCAGCTCGGAGGCAACTAATGAAAAACTGTTTTTT
.	TRBV3-1	TRBJ1-5	many	CASSQGGGQPQHF	TGTGCCAGCAGCCAAGGAGGGGGTCAGCCCCAGCATTTT
.	TRBV7-9	TRBJ2-1	many	CASSLAGDNNEQFF	TGTGCCAGCAGCTTAGCGGGAGATAACAATGAGCAGTTCTTC